The clone carrying this T cell receptor beta chain was picked up many times. V lost 5 bases and J 0 bases, leaving 14 bases between the germline ends. Germline assignment: CDR1 SGHTA and CDR2 FQGNSA. The CDR3 extends over 15 amino acids. The data stem from a study of T cells in Graves' hyperthyroidism and ophthalmopathy. Using RNA transcripts as the source, TCR beta CDR3 regions were amplified. In the first-round RT-PCR of the TCR CDR3, the HTBI primer set was used. TCRdb re-analysed the multiplex PCR reads in MiXCR, keeping a single row per CDR3 protein. The table lists about 210,000 distinct CDR3 sequences, 17% of them singletons, with around 50% in the top ten.

The receptor comes from a man aged 50 or older with Graves' hyperthyroidism. The V and J genes are TRBV7-2 and TRBJ2-7; maybe TRBD2 (6 bases). The sequencing sample was made of blood. The CDR3 spells CASSRGTESSYEQYF. The CDR3 coding sequence is TGTGCCAGCAGCCGCGGGACCGAAAGCTCCTACGAGCAGTACTTC.